Reported below is one T cell receptor beta chain. There is no known antigen for this receptor. No base-level quality is on record; no much larger clone is a single base apart. Relative to germline, V is 4 bases shorter and J is 10 bases shorter, with 14 bases between their ends. Including cysteine and phenylalanine, the CDR3 has 13 amino acids. Here the CDR3 DNA is all that survives: 39 bases in frame from base 1. The receptor library was made with the immunoSEQ multiplex PCR assay. TCRdb provides this immuneACCESS table in a form limited to in-frame rearrangements. Some clones are lacking; in checked studies, under half of them reflect an unresolved V gene, and why the rest are absent is not known. This sample lists about 38,000 clones; roughly 80% were detected once. The biggest ten clones account for about 1.5% of the sample. The data originate from a study of preoperative IRX-2 immunotherapy in early breast cancer (dated by TCRdb to between 2018 and 2021).

The sample's treatment or condition label, in plain terms: preoperative locoregional IRX-2 cytokine immunotherapy. The samples were obtained from a phase Ib study that tested preoperative, locoregional IRX-2 cytokine immunotherapy meant to prime immune responses. Patients with early-stage breast cancer who were given IRX-2 before surgery served as donors. This sequence uses TRBV7-1 and TRBJ2-1, and perhaps TRBD2 as D gene, on 5 matching bases. TRBV7-1 is marked as an open reading frame, function uncertain. The receptor's source is a human donor with breast cancer. The source material was lymph node tissue, sampled after IRX-2 immunotherapy. The CDR3 sequence is CASSLLLGEEQFF. The nucleotide sequence is given as TGTGCCAGCAGCTTATTACTCGGGGAGGAGCAGTTCTTC.